This T cell receptor beta chain was sequenced for a study of T cell repertoires in cytomegalovirus infection. Study context: It was recently identified HLA-C-restricted and well-studied HLA-B-restricted CMV epitopes that the study used. TCR beta signatures that were public indicated CMV infection and matching HLA type. Study-wide results and limits: Dominating the ex vivo response were TCR beta clonotypes that were CMV-specific and HLA-C-restricted.

Per the germline V gene, CDR1 is SGHAT and CDR2 is FQNNGV. Trimming at V came to 1 base and at J to 2 bases, leaving 1 base not matched to a gene. The CDR3 length is 17 residues. This clonotype was detected only a few times. Its antigen is undetermined. TCRdb ran MiXCR on the reads and lists one entry per CDR3 protein. The sample contains 300,000 to 400,000 distinct CDR3 sequences, roughly 25% of which appear only once. The chain carries TRBV11-2 and TRBJ2-1, with TRBD2 matching 14 bases. The sequencing used cultured PBMCs, collected from culture after CMV antigen stimulation. The clonotype comes from a human donor in good health (CMV status not recorded). Some clones in this sample may be carry-over from other donors' samples. CDR3 nucleotide sequence: TGTGCCAGCAGCTTAGGACTAGCGGGAGGGACCTACAATGAGCAGTTCTTC. It encodes CASSLGLAGGTYNEQFF. Complete variable domain (other parts from reference TRBV11-2 and TRBJ2-1): EAGVAQSPRYKIIEKRQSVAFWCNPISGHATLYWYQQILGQGPKLLIQFQNNGVVDDSQLPKDRFSAERLKGVDSTLKIQPAKLEDSAVYLCASSLGLAGGTYNEQFFGPGTRLTVL.